Detailed here is one T cell receptor (beta chain). Within its sample, this clonotype is medium-sized (0.01 to 0.1%). No cognate antigen has been identified for it. No base qualities exist here, and no much larger clone lies one base off it. Around 510 ng RNA was reverse transcribed with SuperScript III using primers against the alpha and beta constant regions. Separate alpha and beta chain libraries were made by chain-specific third strand synthesis with multiplexing indices. In the protocol, all rearrangements within a chain were amplified with a single primer pair so that primer bias was avoided, and molecular barcodes were added to each cDNA molecule. T4 RNA Ligase 1 joined purified cDNA to a 5' RACE adapter that carried a random hexamer and the SP2 sequencing primer site. The authors primed second strand synthesis from the SP2 site with Phusion polymerase and used slow temperature ramps to favor optimal annealing. Joined together, two random hexamer sequences that had both been added before amplification formed the 12-nucleotide barcode of each molecule. A short first PCR added P5 and P7 adapter elements plus a second index, followed by a roughly 23-cycle amplification PCR with P5s and P7 primers. In total the libraries went through 27 PCR cycles, after which the libraries were quantified on a Qubit, sized on a Bioanalyzer, and diluted to approximately 4 nM. Normalized libraries were sequenced on an Illumina MiSeq with 2 x 250 paired-end kits. MinElute columns were the means by which the reverse transcription reactions were cleaned up, and the reactions were eluted into approximately 9.2 ul Tris-Cl. Adapter ligations were incubated for about 20 hours at 16 degrees C and subsequently purified with AMPure XP beads at a 1:1 ratio. The authors processed their data as follows. A modified Decombinator that output V, J, insert and barcode information was used to process the demultiplexed FASTQ files. Sequences that shared a barcode but differed from the dominant sequence were discarded as errors, and original cDNA molecules were estimated by counting barcodes clustered at Levenshtein distance 3. The R packages ineq, vegan, igraph and RCytoscape were used for downstream analyses, with IMGT nomenclature and CDR3 definitions applied. To avoid skew from clonal expansion, each TCR was counted once, and V gene usage was computed over distinct sequences. Similarity networks connected unique CDR3 amino acid sequences within a donor whenever two sequences differed by a single Levenshtein edit. Published HIV-specific CDR3s (approximately 84 alpha, 700 to 900 beta) and CMV-specific CDR3s (about twelve alpha, 200 to 300 beta) were assembled and queried against the repertoires. It was shown by random subsampling to size-matched repertoires that the decreased diversity of patients was not caused by their lower sequence numbers. The public sequencing data were trimmed at Q25 with fastp and processed into clonotypes with MiXCR by TCRdb, which kept only in-frame beta chains. Identical CDR3 proteins give one entry, which carries the most common genes and DNA. TCRdb, not the authors, supplied the V and J calls. In all, the sample holds thousands of distinct CDR3 sequences, and around 7% of those were seen once. The ten largest clones take up more than 15% of the sample.

This sample was taken from a study of HIV-infected patients and healthy controls (dated by TCRdb to the mid-2010s). For context, the study as a whole: Although they stayed below normal ranges, CD4 counts in about 90% of the 16 patients rose modestly but significantly after three months of therapy. CD8 counts did not change consistently during early therapy, while the CD4:CD8 ratio increased slightly. An undetectable viral load was attained by 11 of 16 patients by the second bleed and by all patients after a further year of therapy. Relative to controls, total CDR3 counts per chain did not differ significantly, and patients lacked overall T-cell lymphocytopenia. The study asked whether deep sequencing of the TCR repertoire from small blood samples of HIV patients could detect immune perturbation and reconstitution. Points the paper makes about the study in general: The therapy captured by the treated samples lasted only around 3 months, arguably too short a period to observe immune reconstitution given low adult thymic output. Unequal numbers of distinct sequences between patients and controls complicated comparisons, and size-matching overweighted rare events from HIV-infected data. The dynamics of distinct T-cell subpopulations could not be separated, and sequencing depth was restricted, because whole blood was used. Most CMV-associated CDR3s became more frequent during therapy, although their change was not significant, whereas HIV-associated CDR3s showed a significant decrease in frequency. By Jaccard index and by the count of highly shared sequences, healthy controls shared more CDR3s between individuals than HIV+ patients did. In the samples, alpha-beta chain pairing was left undetermined. Processing included only sixteen HIV-infected individuals, and this was regarded by the authors as a major limit on how widely the findings apply. The observed differences in diversity were not explained by the slight differences in age and sex profiles between the study cohorts. MAIT cell alpha-chain CDR3s were present at high frequency in healthy controls but severely depleted in HIV+ repertoires. Oligoclonality may be reflected in the significantly higher mean Gini indices of HIV-infected repertoires compared with controls. In size-matched repertoire data, the apparent post-therapy recovery of the Gini index in HIV-infected patients was not replicated. In the study, no determination of donor HLA types was made. Eight alpha and eight beta V genes showed significantly different mean usage between HIV-infected patients and controls. Healthy control repertoires showed roughly threefold more distinct CDR3s and higher Shannon diversity than untreated HIV+ repertoires.

From the cysteine through the phenylalanine, the CDR3 covers 12 amino acids. The CDR3 DNA has 36 bases and is translated from base 1. The germline V gene provides CDR1 SGHAT and CDR2 FQNNGV. After removal of 5 bases from V and 10 bases from J, the junction retains 6 bases not matched to a gene. Follow-up blood from HIV-infected patients was collected roughly three months, about 14 weeks, after antiretroviral therapy began. Since whole blood was used without any cell fractionation, the repertoire reflected all peripheral T cells in unsorted form. For RNA extraction, an approximately 2.5 ml sample of peripheral blood was drawn into Tempus tubes. Patients were deemed ineligible for enrollment if they had febrile or AIDS-related illness, tumors, hepatitis B or C coinfection, immunomodulatory therapy, recent vaccination or treatment interruptions. The TURBO-DNase kit was used to remove leftover genomic DNA, and GLOBINclear was used to deplete globin mRNA.

The sample here was blood, taken during antiretroviral therapy. The TCR comes from an adult with HIV infection. The chain was built from TRBV11-2 and TRBJ1-2; 8 central bases correspond to TRBD1. The DNA sequence is TGTGCCAGCAGCCTGGACAGGGTCGACTACACCTTC. This yields the protein CASSLDRVDYTF.